Sequencing of this TCR beta chain was carried out in a study of PD-1 blockade in mismatch repair-deficient tumors. The germline V gene encodes CDR1 SGHRS and CDR2 YFSETQ. The CDR3 has 17 amino acids. The germline V and J ends were trimmed by 4 bases and 2 bases, with 19 bases remaining between them. Sequenced by immunoSEQ multiplex PCR; TCRdb stores in-frame clones only, minus some. The repertoire holds approximately 120,000 clones, with roughly 86% as singletons. The TCR originated in an adult with mismatch repair-deficient cancer. The gene calls are TRBV5-1 and TRBJ2-1, with no clear D. Specimen: peripheral blood, collected 44 weeks after starting pembrolizumab. The CDR3 reads CASSPDPRSRPYNEQFF. The CDR3 coding sequence is TGCGCCAGCAGCCCAGACCCCCGCTCTCGTCCCTACAATGAGCAGTTCTTC.